The present TCR beta chain was sequenced within a study of T-cell memory formation after mild COVID-19 (dated by TCRdb to about 2021). A note on the overall study: TCR sequence clusters from the two donors were largely donor specific. The cohort comprised two young, previously healthy adult volunteers, one female and one male. Longitudinal TCRalpha and TCRbeta repertoire sequencing tracked T-cell clones expanding and contracting after mild COVID-19 in a couple of donors.

The study at large found these results: Some responding clones were detected in pre-infection memory, which suggested that pre-existing cross-reactive memory T cells had joined the SARS-CoV-2 response. From day 15 to 85, contracting clones showed balanced CD4/CD8 phenotypes, whereas a second wave of clones that expanded from day 15 to 37 leaned towards CD4+. Contracting CD4+ clones were located mainly in the CM and EM memory subsets, whereas CD8+ clones were found to be enriched in EMRA. The study covered only a couple of mild cases, and larger cohorts including severe cases with pre-infection samples were considered necessary. SARS-CoV-2 specificity of the second-wave clones peaking on day 37 was not confirmed.

There are 14 amino acids in the CDR3, from cysteine to phenylalanine inclusive. Only CDR3 DNA is held: 42 bases, read in frame from base 1. The junction shows trimming of 0 bases on V and 4 bases on J, plus 7 bases between the germline ends. According to the germline V gene, CDR1 reads LGHNA and CDR2 reads YNFKEQ. Sequencing used an Illumina NovaSeq 6000. TCRalpha and TCRbeta cDNA libraries were constructed by 5'RACE with constant-segment primers, with sample barcodes and unique molecular identifiers being introduced. RNA was extracted from every sample with Trizol reagent. The libraries were amplified in two PCR steps, and the second step added a second sample barcode and Illumina TruSeq adapters. Libraries were sequenced on an Illumina NovaSeq with 2 x 150 bp paired-end reads. From the authors' description of their analysis: The reads were demultiplexed and collapsed into UMI-guided consensus sequences using migec v1.2.7. With mixcr v2.1.11, UMI consensuses were aligned to TRA and TRB V and J templates and assembled into clonotypes. Clonotypes were classified as expanded or contracted when called significant by both edgeR and NoisET, with noise models trained on biological replicates. For edgeR calls, the thresholds were a false discovery rate-adjusted p below 0.01 and a log2 fold-change of 1. As an exploratory analysis of dynamics, max-normalized trajectories of the 1000 most abundant clonotypes were examined by PCA with hierarchical clustering. Separately sequenced CD4+ and CD8+ repertoires were used to assign a CD4 or CD8 phenotype to each responding clone. The public reads were quality trimmed at Q25 with fastp and then assembled into clones with MiXCR by TCRdb, keeping productive beta chains. Each CDR3 protein gets just one entry, which takes the most common genes and DNA from the rows behind it. For this entry, the V and J calls and clone size follow TCRdb and not the study's own pipeline. The sample data list a few hundred thousand distinct CDR3 sequences, and under 25% of these were observed just once. The ten largest make up around 12% of the sample.

PBMCs were isolated by Ficoll-Paque density gradient centrifugation. This clonotype was observed a handful of times. The specificity of this receptor is unknown. The sample holds no much larger clone one base away, and base qualities are not on file. The sequenced material came from PBMCs or a T cell subset sorted from them (not recorded which). This sequence was found in an adult woman who had mild COVID-19 (a few samples of this study predate the infection). The sample titles of this study are shuffled in the database, so cell type and time point are left out; the donor was told from shared clones. The V gene is TRBV4-2 and the J gene is TRBJ1-5; no D segment can be confidently identified. The bases read TGTGCCAGCAGCCAAGATGGGTTTAATCAGCCCCAGCATTTT. It encodes CASSQDGFNQPQHF.